The T cell receptor (beta chain) described here comes from a study of T cell responses to AZD1222 COVID-19 vaccine. This CDR3 is 17 amino acids long. V dropped 0 bases and J dropped 2 bases, with 14 bases sitting between them. Germline values: CDR1 LNHNV, CDR2 YYDKDF (reference sequence). Measured with immunoSEQ multiplex PCR; TCRdb has only the in-frame clones, and not every one. The sample holds around 70,000 clones, almost 90% seen once. This material consisted of peripheral blood, taken on day 0 of AZD1222 vaccination. The chain links TRBV15 to TRBJ1-3; D not resolved. The clonotype comes from an adult in good health. This CDR3 reads CATSREGYADAGNTIYF. In nucleotides, the CDR3 is TGTGCCACCAGCAGAGAGGGGTACGCGGACGCTGGAAACACCATATATTTT.